The following is a T cell receptor beta chain sequence with its context. Its antigen is as yet unknown. During surgery, about 0.5-1 mL peripheral blood was drawn from four of eight donors. Genomic DNA was extracted from every available blood leukocyte. The data were taken from a study of human thymus T cells. Study-wide results and caveats: Gene usage for V and J segments appeared biased in thymic and blood repertoires.

Data came from immunoSEQ multiplex PCR; TCRdb stores just in-frame clones and leaves some out. This sample has around 45,000 clones, with around 93% found just once. Germline CDR1 reads MDHEN; CDR2 reads SYDVKM. V was clipped by 4 bases and J by 8 bases, with 8 bases between them. The CDR3 runs 11 residues. Sequencing was performed on blood. This TCR was recovered from a girl under three years old with a congenital heart defect but otherwise immunologically healthy. The gene calls are TRBV28 and TRBJ1-2; D call uncertain. The CDR3 sequence is CASSSPRGYTF. The CDR3 DNA reads TGTGCCAGCAGTTCACCCAGGGGCTACACCTTC.